This T cell receptor beta chain was sequenced during a study of sequential checkpoint blockade in melanoma (dated by TCRdb to between 2019 and 2020). Study-wide context: Patients were randomized 1:1 to first-line nivolumab followed by ipilimumab (arm A) or ipilimumab followed by nivolumab (arm B). Maintenance nivolumab came after both trial sequences. DNA from around 95 pretreatment melanoma tumor samples underwent TCRbeta immunosequencing. Approximately 23 patients had matched tumor biopsies taken before treatment and at week 13, after single-agent nivolumab (arm A) or ipilimumab (arm B). Roughly four fifths of the matched pre- and post-treatment tumor biopsy pairs came from the same lesion. Overall study results and their limits: Tumor T-cell fraction and clonality correlated with PD-L1 staining and CD8+ T-cell counts but not with mutational load. Among patients in the nivolumab-first arm (arm A), tumor TIL clonality before treatment was associated with response (P = .04). The response-prediction model combining TCR metrics and mutation burden needs validation in larger, independent patient cohorts. Clinical benefit was about 30 times more likely to be achieved by patients whose tumor T-cell fraction and clonality increased by week 13. Within-arm analyses of tumor T-cell fraction were limited by small sample sizes and reduced statistical power.

The immunoSEQ Assay was used to immunosequence TCRbeta CDR3 regions from genomic DNA. Prior to high-throughput sequencing, genomic DNA was amplified by bias-controlled multiplex PCR. In the original analysis: To quantify the absolute abundance of each unique TCRbeta CDR3 region, the sequences were collapsed and filtered. Clonality, defined as 1 minus Pielou's evenness, was calculated using productive rearrangements only. Tumor T-cell fraction was calculated by normalizing TCRbeta template counts to usable DNA, which was estimated from several housekeeping genes. Clones with significantly greater frequencies in on-treatment versus baseline samples were identified using a previously published method. This is the immuneACCESS table as TCRdb keeps it, with only in-frame sequences that have V and J called. A part of the clones is gone; compared with another copy, unresolved V genes explain less than half, and the rest is unexplained. The DNA was the basis for D and trimming; V, J and clone size are from that table. The sample includes 13,000 or so clones, with roughly 27% observed a single time. Over 15% of the sample rests with the top ten.

This clone was picked up many times. Its antigen is currently not known. Qualities for individual bases were not recorded, and no much larger clone is one base off. Looking up the germline V gene yields CDR1 MDHEN and CDR2 SYDVKM. The CDR3 has 16 amino acids, counting the end cysteine and phenylalanine. The DNA shown is the 48-base CDR3, in frame from base 1. Ends trimmed: V by 2 bases, J by 0 bases; bases unmatched to a gene: 3. The treatment or condition label, read with the paper, signifies: randomized to nivolumab then ipilimumab (arm A) or the reverse (arm B). None of the trial patients had been given prior DNA-damaging chemotherapy. Samples were obtained from patients with melanoma enrolled in CheckMate 064, a randomized, open-label phase II trial of sequential checkpoint blockade. Tumor TCR sequencing used genomic DNA from formalin-fixed paraffin-embedded (FFPE) tissue samples.

Sequenced here: tumor tissue (inferred from file names), sampled from a patient given nivolumab and ipilimumab in sequence. The receptor chain draws on TRBV28 and TRBJ2-1, with TRBD2 identical over 8 junction bases. The source of this sequence is a human donor with melanoma. This receptor carries the CDR3 CASSLAAGGSYNEQFF. The DNA sequence is as follows: TGTGCCAGCAGTTTAGCCGCGGGAGGCTCCTACAATGAGCAGTTCTTC.